This T cell receptor (beta chain) was sequenced during a study of blood T cell repertoires in COVID-19. Study as a whole: COVID-19 samples collected from the United States, Italy and Spain covered acute and convalescent phases. T cells, B-cell-depleted T cells, or PBMCs provided the cDNA or gDNA that served as material.

Original analysis: Estimated nucleated cell counts came from reference gene primer amplification. Here immunoSEQ multiplex PCR was the method, and the copy in TCRdb shows in-frame clones only, minus some. V, J and clone size were drawn from that table, and D and trimming were deduced from the DNA. The data hold 380,000 or so clones, with about 90% observed a single time. This CDR3 has 13 amino acids. Germline-derived CDR1 and CDR2 are MDHEN and SYDVKM. J lost 9 bases, V lost 7 bases, and 9 bases had no gene match. The receptor comes from a man aged 40-50 years with acute or convalescent COVID-19. The chain has TRBV28 and TRBJ2-1, with TRBD2 matching over 7 bases. The sample was peripheral blood. In nucleotides, the CDR3 is TGTGCCAGCAAGGTAAGGGAGGGGAGTGAGCAGTTCTTC. Its protein is CASKVREGSEQFF.